The 18 T cell receptor beta chains listed next were all sequenced from one sample in a study of blood T cell repertoires in COVID-19. The protocol was immunoSEQ multiplex PCR, while the TCRdb copy is restricted to in-frame clones and leaves out a portion. This sample has about 70,000 clones, with roughly 76% found just once. The sample comprised peripheral blood. Receptors were obtained from a woman in her 70s with acute or convalescent COVID-19.

This chain connects TRBV19 to TRBJ2-2, with 7 bases identical to TRBD2. This CDR3 spans 14 amino acids. V was clipped by 10 bases and J by 3 bases; unmatched bases: 8. Germline V lookup: CDR1 LNHDA, CDR2 SQIVND (reference sequence). CDR3 amino acids: CATSGEIYTGELFF. DNA of the CDR3: TGTGCCACCAGCGGGGAGATCTACACCGGGGAGCTGTTTTTT.

The CDR3 DNA follows: TGTGCCAGCAGCTTAGATTGGTCGGGGGAAAATGAGCAGTTCTTC. It codes for CASSLDWSGENEQFF. The chain employs TRBV11-2 and TRBJ2-1; tentative D call: TRBD2 (6 bases). Trimming took 0 bases from V and 7 from J, leaving 13 bases between them. Germline CDR1 SGHAT, CDR2 FQNNGV. The CDR3 extends over 15 amino acids.

The chain employs TRBV7-2 and TRBJ1-1; TRBD1 matches 7 bases. With V trimmed by 5 bases and J by 1 base, 4 bases remained unmatched. The CDR3 totals 14 residues. The germline gives CDR1 SGHTA, CDR2 FQGNSA. The CDR3 DNA sequence: TGTGCCAGCAGCCCCCGACAGGGGAACACTGAAGCTTTCTTT. The encoded protein is CASSPRQGNTEAFF.

CDR3 protein: CASSGGKYGYTF. The CDR3, as DNA: TGTGCCAGCAGTGGGGGCAAGTATGGCTACACCTTC. The V and J genes are TRBV27 and TRBJ1-2; tentative D call: TRBD1 (6 bases). This CDR3 comprises 12 residues. V lost 5 bases, J lost 5 bases, and 9 bases lay in between. Germline CDR1 and CDR2: MNHEY and SMNVEV (reference sequence).

V is TRBV28 and J is TRBJ2-7, with 7 bases aligning to TRBD2. The CDR3 runs 15 residues. Trimming cost V 6 bases and J 1 base; bases outside gene matches: 9. Germline V gene data show CDR1 as MDHEN and CDR2 as SYDVKM. CDR3 amino acids: CASRSAGVLSYEQYF. The CDR3 DNA sequence: TGTGCCAGCAGATCCGCGGGAGTCCTGTCCTACGAGCAGTACTTC.

The chain couples TRBV7-2 to TRBJ2-7, with TRBD2 as a possible D gene (6 bases). The germline V gene has CDR1 SGHTA and CDR2 FQGNSA. The CDR3 contains 15 residues. The ends were cut back, 4 bases at V and 2 bases at J, with 15 bases in the middle. CDR3 protein: CASSWEAGLTYEQYF. In DNA form, the CDR3 reads TGTGCCAGCAGCTGGGAGGCGGGACTTACCTACGAGCAGTACTTC.

The rearrangement joins TRBV18 to TRBJ1-1, with TRBD1 matching 7 bases. The J segment lost 1 base and the V segment lost 6 bases, leaving 5 bases of the junction unmatched. The CDR3 has 14 residues. Looked up from germline, CDR1 is KGHSH and CDR2 is LQKENI. CDR3 in DNA: TGTGCCAGCTCGGCGACAGGGAGGAACACTGAAGCTTTCTTT. This translates into CASSATGRNTEAFF.

The V gene is TRBV7-8, the J gene TRBJ1-2, with 7 bases that match TRBD1. The CDR3 is 14 residues long. Germline V CDR1 and CDR2: SGHVS, FQNEAQ. Germline trimming cut 5 bases from V and 2 bases from J; bases unmatched to any gene: 5. As DNA, the CDR3 is TGTGCCAGCAGCCCCAGGGACAGCAACTATGGCTACACCTTC. Amino acids: CASSPRDSNYGYTF.

V usage is TRBV28 and J usage is TRBJ2-7; 8 bases are shared with TRBD1. V shed 5 bases and J 7 bases; nucleotides not matched to a gene: 7. This CDR3 has 13 residues. CDR1 MDHEN and CDR2 SYDVKM come from the germline V gene. CDR3 protein: CASSQYYRGEQYF. The CDR3 bases are TGTGCCAGCAGTCAATATTACAGGGGGGAGCAGTACTTC.

The chain couples TRBV6-5 to TRBJ2-1, with 9 bases that match TRBD2. The CDR3 is made up of 15 amino acids. Germline CDR1 MNHEY, CDR2 SVGAGI. V shed 0 bases and J 6 bases; nucleotides not matched to a gene: 3. CDR3 amino acids: CASSYSSGRRNEQFF. CDR3 nucleotide sequence: TGTGCCAGCAGTTACTCGAGCGGGAGGCGCAATGAGCAGTTCTTC.

The chain couples TRBV10-3 to TRBJ1-3, with TRBD1 matching over 7 bases. V dropped 6 bases and J dropped 2; count of bases not matched to a gene: 4. The CDR3 is 14 amino acids. CDR1 and CDR2 from the germline V gene are ENHRY and SYGVKD. CDR3 in DNA: TGTGCCATCAGGGGAACAGGGGCTGGAAACACCATATATTTT. Amino acid sequence: CAIRGTGAGNTIYF.

The chain combines TRBV6-5 with TRBJ2-2; weak D call: TRBD1 (5 bases). Germline V CDR1 and CDR2: MNHEY, SVGAGI. The CDR3 is 16 amino acids. V was cut by 2 bases and J by 7 bases, with 17 bases left in between. The CDR3 DNA reads as TGTGCCAGCAGTTACCTGGGCAGGGTACATGGCGGGGAGCTGTTTTTT. Amino acids: CASSYLGRVHGGELFF.

V usage is TRBV6-2 or TRBV6-3 and J usage is TRBJ2-1; D perhaps matches TRBD2 (5 bases). The CDR3 is 16 amino acids. V lost 1 base, J lost 4 bases, and 14 bases lay in between. Germline lookup yields CDR1 MNHEY and CDR2 SVGEGT. The CDR3 here is CASSYFDASPYNEQFF. The CDR3 nucleotides read TGTGCCAGCAGTTACTTCGATGCTAGCCCTTACAATGAGCAGTTCTTC.

This sequence joins TRBV29-1 and TRBJ2-2, with TRBD1 as a possible D gene (6 bases). CDR1 and CDR2 from the germline V gene are SQVTM and ANQGSEA. The CDR3 runs to 13 residues. V lost 5 bases to trimming and J lost 1 base, with 8 bases between them. The CDR3 bases are TGCAGCGTTCTCAGGGGGAACACCGGGGAGCTGTTTTTT. This gives the protein CSVLRGNTGELFF.

V usage is TRBV7-2 and J usage is TRBJ2-5; tentative D call: TRBD2 (6 bases). The germline V gene encodes CDR1 SGHTA and CDR2 FQGNSA. V was shortened by 5 bases and J by 0 bases, with 16 bases between the two germline ends. The CDR3 is 16 amino acids. The CDR3 region has the DNA TGTGCCAGCAGCCTTATAGCGGTAATCTACCAAGAGACCCAGTACTTC. Translation gives CASSLIAVIYQETQYF.

The V call is TRBV29-1, the J call TRBJ1-2, with D possibly being TRBD1 (6 bases). Germline loops: CDR1 SQVTM, CDR2 ANQGSEA. V lost 1 base and J 6 bases, leaving 18 bases between the germline ends. The CDR3 has 15 amino acids. The CDR3 coding sequence is TGCAGCGTTGAAGGGTACCAGGGGCTGGGGAATGGCTACACCTTC. The encoded protein is CSVEGYQGLGNGYTF.

The V gene is TRBV28, the J gene TRBJ2-7; no reliable D call. The CDR3 consists of 13 residues. The V end was cut by 1 base, the J end by 2 bases, with 6 bases between. Per germline, CDR1 MDHEN and CDR2 SYDVKM. CDR3 bases: TGTGCCAGCAGTTTATCCGGTACCTACGAGCAGTACTTC. Protein product: CASSLSGTYEQYF.

V and J are TRBV14 and TRBJ2-3, with 11 nucleotides matching TRBD2. Trimming took 5 bases from V and 5 from J; bases not matched to a gene: 0. This CDR3 spans 13 amino acids. Germline CDR1 SGHDN, CDR2 FVKESK. CDR3 DNA: TGTGCCAGCAGCGGACTAGCGGGAGATACGCAGTATTTT. This codes for CASSGLAGDTQYF.